The 5 T cell receptor beta chains given below trace back to one sample, sequenced in a study of OX40 agonist ivuxolimab in advanced cancers. The assay was immunoSEQ multiplex PCR, and TCRdb's table has in-frame clones only and misses some. The sample yields tens of thousands of clones, over 75% seen once. Sequencing was performed on CD4+ or CD8+ T cells sorted from blood, taken in a trial of the OX40 agonist ivuxolimab. The source of these receptors is an adult with an advanced solid tumor such as melanoma, head and neck, liver or kidney cancer.

This rearrangement joins TRBV27 to TRBJ1-2; D uncertain. With 2 bases removed from V and 8 bases from J, the gap between germline ends came to 12 bases. Germline values: CDR1 MNHEY, CDR2 SMNVEV (reference sequence). The CDR3 extends over 13 amino acids. The CDR3, as DNA: TGTGCCAGCAGTTTAGTTTTCGGTGGCGGCTACACCTTC. Translated, it gives CASSLVFGGGYTF.

In DNA, the CDR3 is TGTGCCAGCAGAACCGGGACAGGGGGCGATGTGTACGAGCAGTACTTC. Residues: CASRTGTGGDVYEQYF. The chain uses TRBV27 and TRBJ2-7; 12 bases are shared with TRBD1. Germline V gene data show CDR1 as MNHEY and CDR2 as SMNVEV (reference sequence). The CDR3 contains 16 residues. Losses at the gene ends were 6 bases for V and 4 bases for J; bases not matched to a gene: 10.

The count of this clone is one. The chain couples TRBV7-9 to TRBJ2-3, with a tentative D call TRBD2 (6 bases). This CDR3 has 17 amino acids. V was trimmed by 5 bases and J by 4 bases, leaving 22 bases between them. Germline CDR1 SEHNR, CDR2 FQNEAQ (reference sequence). The CDR3 protein is CASSPRRGKKAPDTQYF. The CDR3 bases are TGTGCCAGCAGCCCCCGCCGGGGGAAGAAGGCCCCAGATACGCAGTATTTT.

A few counts support this clone. This chain connects TRBV5-1 to TRBJ1-2; no definite D call. Trimming left V 0 bases short and J 1 base short, with 4 bases between. CDR1 and CDR2 from the germline V gene are SGHRS and YFSETQ. The CDR3 spans 13 residues. CDR3 nucleotides: TGCGCCAGCAGCTTGGACAGTAACTATGGCTACACCTTC. Protein sequence: CASSLDSNYGYTF.

The chain links TRBV6-5 to TRBJ1-6; D remains unclear. The CDR3 is made up of 13 amino acids. The V gene's germline CDR1 is MNHEY and CDR2 SVGAGI. The V and J ends lost 6 bases and 9 bases respectively, with 12 bases between them. CDR3 nucleotide sequence: TGTGCCAGCAGCCCCGGGTATCGTTCACCCCTCCACTTT. It codes for CASSPGYRSPLHF.